This T cell receptor (beta chain) appears in the sequencing data of a study of cytomegalovirus exposure and HLA in healthy donors. Study-wide results and limits: A missense DCLRE1C variant was associated with V- and J-gene trimming of TCR beta chains in a later analysis, and an independent cohort replicated the association. Rarity held for most TCR sequences, but there were some public TCRs that occurred in many donors.

Notes on this clone: What it recognizes is unknown.

PCR primers comprised 60 Vbeta and 13 Jbeta primers. Profiled with immunoSEQ multiplex PCR; TCRdb holds only in-frame clones, not every one. The sample contains roughly 98,000 clones, 76% of which appear only once. There were likely unrecorded immune exposures, though donors were nominally healthy when sampled. Unmatched junction bases numbered 0, after V lost 1 base and J lost 3 bases. CDR1 is SGHAT and CDR2 is FQNNGV in the germline V gene. CDR3 length: 14 amino acids. The specimen was PBMCs. This clonotype was sampled from a man between 40 and 49 years old in good health and CMV-seronegative. The V and J genes are TRBV11-2 and TRBJ2-7; 10 positions agree with TRBD1. The CDR3 sequence: CASSLGTGGYEQYF. In nucleotides, the CDR3 is TGTGCCAGCAGCTTAGGGACAGGGGGCTACGAGCAGTACTTC.